This TCR beta chain emerged from a study of T-cell memory formation after mild COVID-19. The V gene's germline CDR1 is SQVTM and CDR2 ANQGSEA. This CDR3 is built from 9 residues. V gave up 0 bases and J gave up 7 bases, with 0 bases separating them. TCRdb processed the 5' RACE reads anew with MiXCR; each CDR3 protein has one entry. This table holds around 200,000 distinct CDR3 sequences, about 10% found once. The sequence was collected from a man younger than 30 who had mild COVID-19 (a few samples of this study predate the infection). Cell type and time point are not known. Specimen: PBMCs or a T cell subset sorted from them (not recorded which). The chain couples TRBV29-1 to TRBJ2-5, with D unclear. CDR3 sequence reads: CSVEETQYF. The CDR3 DNA follows: TGCAGCGTTGAAGAGACCCAGTACTTC.